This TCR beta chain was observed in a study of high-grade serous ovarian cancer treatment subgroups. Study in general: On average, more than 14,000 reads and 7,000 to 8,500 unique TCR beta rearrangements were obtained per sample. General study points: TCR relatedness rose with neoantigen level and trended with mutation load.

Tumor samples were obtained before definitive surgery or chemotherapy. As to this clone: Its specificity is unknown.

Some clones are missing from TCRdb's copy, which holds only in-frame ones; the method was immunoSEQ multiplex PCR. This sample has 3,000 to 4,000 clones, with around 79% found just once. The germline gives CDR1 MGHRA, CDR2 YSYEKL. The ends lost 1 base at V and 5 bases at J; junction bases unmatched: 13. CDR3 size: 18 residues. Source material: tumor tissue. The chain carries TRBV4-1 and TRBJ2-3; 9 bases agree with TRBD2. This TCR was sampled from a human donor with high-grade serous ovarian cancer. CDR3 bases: TGCGCCAGCAGCCAAGTAGCTTCGAGCGGGGGGCGGGAAGATACGCAGTATTTT. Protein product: CASSQVASSGGREDTQYF.